The present entry profiles one T cell receptor (beta chain) with its context. The CDR3 length is 15 residues. V lost 5 bases, J lost 0 bases, and 14 bases lay in between. The germline V gene encodes CDR1 SEHNR and CDR2 FQNEAQ (reference sequence). The data derive from a study of T cell responses to AZD1222 COVID-19 vaccine. Sequencing used immunoSEQ multiplex PCR; TCRdb keeps in-frame clones, though not all of them. The table has roughly 66,000 clones, roughly 91% seen once. The sequence derives from an adult who received the MenACWY meningococcal vaccine as a control. Sequenced here: peripheral blood, sampled 28 days after the second dose of the MenACWY control vaccine. V usage is TRBV7-9 and J usage is TRBJ2-7; D is ambiguous. The CDR3 DNA is TGTGCCAGCAGCCCTCCCGCCGGCTACTCCTACGAGCAGTACTTC. Its protein is CASSPPAGYSYEQYF.